This T cell receptor (beta chain) was sequenced in a study of T cell responses to AZD1222 COVID-19 vaccine. Assay: immunoSEQ multiplex PCR; the TCRdb copy retains only in-frame clones and omits some. This sample has about 110,000 clones; roughly 90% occur once, and the top ten carry 7.5% to 9%. The CDR3 extends over 17 amino acids. Germline V gives CDR1 SGHDT, CDR2 YYEEEE. With 0 bases removed from V and 3 bases from J, the gap between germline ends came to 18 bases. The TCR was taken from an adult in good health. The sample here was peripheral blood, taken on day 0 of AZD1222 vaccination. This chain joins TRBV5-6 and TRBJ1-1; tentative D call: TRBD1 (5 bases). The CDR3 loop reads CASSLDVGRVPHTEAFF. The CDR3 coding sequence is TGTGCCAGCAGCTTGGATGTGGGCAGGGTGCCTCACACTGAAGCTTTCTTT.